This record looks at one T cell receptor (beta chain) sequence and its context. What it recognizes is unknown. Using constant-segment primers, 5'RACE produced TCR alpha and TCR beta cDNA libraries carrying sample barcodes and UMIs. TCRdb used MiXCR to reprocess the 5' RACE reads, holding one entry per CDR3 protein. The table has about 310,000 distinct CDR3 sequences, just under 20% seen once. These data originate in a study of T-cell memory formation after mild COVID-19. Study-level points and caveats: Chiefly within CM and EM were the contracting CD4+ clones; CD8+ ones were within EMRA. Clones that shrank (day 15 to 85) were balanced CD4/CD8, whereas later expanders leaned CD4+. Several responding clones turned up in pre-infection memory, indicating that cross-reactive memory may have taken part.

CDR3 length: 12 amino acids. The gene calls are TRBV21-1 and TRBJ2-1. TRBV21-1 is assigned pseudogene status. The sample taken for sequencing was PBMCs or a T cell subset sorted from them (not recorded which). The receptor was isolated from a man younger than 35 who had mild COVID-19 (a few samples of this study predate the infection). Cell type and time point are not known. This chain's CDR3 is CASSKGYNEQFF. CDR3 DNA sequence: TGTGCCAGCAGCAAAGGTTACAATGAGCAGTTCTTC.